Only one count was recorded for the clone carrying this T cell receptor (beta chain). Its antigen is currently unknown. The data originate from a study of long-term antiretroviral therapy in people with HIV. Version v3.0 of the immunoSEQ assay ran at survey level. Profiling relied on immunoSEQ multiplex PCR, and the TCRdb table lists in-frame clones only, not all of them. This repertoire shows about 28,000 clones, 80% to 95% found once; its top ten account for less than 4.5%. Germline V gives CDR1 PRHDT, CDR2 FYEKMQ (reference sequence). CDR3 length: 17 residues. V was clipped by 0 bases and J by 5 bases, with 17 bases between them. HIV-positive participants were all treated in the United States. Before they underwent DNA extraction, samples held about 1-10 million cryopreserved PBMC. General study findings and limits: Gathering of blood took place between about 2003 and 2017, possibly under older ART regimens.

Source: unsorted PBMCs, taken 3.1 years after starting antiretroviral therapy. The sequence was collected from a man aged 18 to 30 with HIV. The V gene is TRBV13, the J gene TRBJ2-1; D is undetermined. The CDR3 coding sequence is TGTGCCAGCAGCTTAGGCCTAAAGGCCCTCCTAGACAATGAGCAGTTCTTC. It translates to CASSLGLKALLDNEQFF.